This T cell receptor beta chain emerged from a study of control samples from healthy donors and cancer patients. CDR1 MNHEY and CDR2 SMNVEV come from the germline V gene (reference sequence). V was clipped by 6 bases and J by 10 bases, with 19 bases between them. The CDR3 is 14 residues long. The assay was immunoSEQ multiplex PCR, and TCRdb's table has in-frame clones only and misses some. The sample records some 130,000 clones, less than 95% being singletons. This clone appeared once. The specimen was blood. The chain combines TRBV27 with TRBJ1-5; tentatively, D is TRBD1 (6 bases). This TCR derives from a man aged 18-30 years in good health. CDR3 loop: CASSTSGALHPQHF. CDR3 DNA: TGTGCCAGCAGCACTTCGGGGGCCCTCCATCCCCAGCATTTT.